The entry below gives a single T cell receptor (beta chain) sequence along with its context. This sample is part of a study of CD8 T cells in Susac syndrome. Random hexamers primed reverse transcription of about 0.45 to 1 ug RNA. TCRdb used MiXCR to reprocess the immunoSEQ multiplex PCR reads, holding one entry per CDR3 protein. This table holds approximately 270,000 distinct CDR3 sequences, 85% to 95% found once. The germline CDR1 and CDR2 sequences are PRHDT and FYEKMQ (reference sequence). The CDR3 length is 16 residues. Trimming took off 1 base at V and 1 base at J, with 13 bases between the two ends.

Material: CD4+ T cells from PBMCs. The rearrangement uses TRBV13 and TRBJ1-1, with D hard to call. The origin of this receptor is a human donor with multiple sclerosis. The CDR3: CASSLALSTPNTEAFF. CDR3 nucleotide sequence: TGTGCCAGCAGCTTAGCCCTGAGTACACCGAACACTGAAGCTTTCTTT.